This TCR beta chain was found in a study of blood T cell repertoires in COVID-19 (dated by TCRdb to about 2020). In the study overall: Collaborator samples came from the United States, Italy and Spain and covered acute and convalescent phases of COVID-19. Deeply sampled blood TCRbeta repertoires from subjects exposed to, actively infected with, or recovered from COVID-19 were included in the dataset. The repertoires were made available in a free public database intended to serve as a resource for research on the immune response to SARS-CoV-2. The material from the prospective study consisted of cDNA or gDNA derived from T cells, B-cell-depleted T cells, or PBMCs. Where HLA class I and class II types were available, the types were taken from metadata supplied by the sample provider, not from assay-based typing. The sample metadata nearly always contained a de-identified subject ID, COVID-19 status, age in years and sex. The samples were drawn from the first 160 participants of the ongoing ImmuneRACE study and from 950 to 1,500 subjects provided by 6 global collaborators. The full study reports these points: How much clinical and demographic metadata was included differed by source and by participant, and the metadata was provided uncurated.

The immunoSEQ Assay, a bias-controlled multiplex PCR, was used to amplify TCRbeta CDR3 regions from genomic DNA. On the study's bioinformatics: The number of nucleated cells in each sample was estimated from the amplification of reference gene primers within the assay. To quantify the absolute abundance of each unique TCRbeta CDR3 rearrangement, sequence reads were collapsed and filtered. For each sample, productive Simpson clonality was calculated as the square root of Simpson's diversity index over productive rearrangements. Imported from immuneACCESS, the table was reduced by TCRdb to in-frame sequences with V and J called. These copies leave out some clones; in studies compared against another copy, an unresolved V gene accounts for under half, and the cause of the remainder is not known. The V and J calls and clone size come from that table; D and trimming were worked out from the DNA. In all, the sample holds approximately 310,000 clones, and approximately 91% of those were seen once. The biggest ten clones account for approximately 4.7% of the sample.

In the case of this clone: The antigen it recognizes is unknown. Within one base of it there is no much larger clone, and no base qualities were kept.

Participants in the prospective study were enrolled through a virtual design, were aged roughly 18 to 90 years, and lived in 24 United States geographic areas. In the prospective study, participants were assigned to cohorts based on the clinical history participants reported in a screening survey and a study questionnaire. Recovered participants in ImmuneRACE Cohort 3 were defined by two consecutive negative NP/OP PCR tests, clearance by a healthcare professional, or resolution of symptoms. Mobile phlebotomists in the prospective study collected whole blood, serum and a nasopharyngeal or oropharyngeal swab from every participant. Prospective study participants could optionally give additional blood draws and questionnaires over a roughly two-month period. Blood samples from the prospective study were shipped frozen or at room temperature prior to DNA extraction. From the germline V gene, CDR1 is SGHTA and CDR2 is FQGNSA. Relative to germline, V is missing 0 bases and J is missing 5 bases, with 6 bases of the junction outside any gene match. Counted from cysteine to phenylalanine, this CDR3 has 16 amino acids. Only the CDR3 DNA stays, 48 bases, in frame from base 1.

Sequencing used PBMCs or T cells enriched from blood (not recorded which). Recombination joined TRBV7-2 with TRBJ1-5, with 8 bases in between that match TRBD1. This TCR was sampled from a man in his 60s who had recovered from COVID-19. The CDR3 reads CASSLAGSTGDQPQHF. The DNA reads TGTGCCAGCAGCTTAGCGGGGTCGACAGGGGATCAGCCCCAGCATTTT.